This T cell receptor beta chain was found in a study of T cells in tumors after PD-1 blockade. About the research overall: Prior checkpoint blockade, systemic immunosuppressant use, or anti-cancer therapy within 4 weeks excluded patients. Mean per blood sample: some 120,000 templates (24,679-257,772), around 34,000 unique clonotypes.

As concerns this clone: Its antigen is unidentified.

Study conclusions and caveats: Peripheral recruitment is suggested, as some novel exhausted tumor clones were in pre-treatment blood.

TCRdb's table, derived via immunoSEQ multiplex PCR, lists solely in-frame clones and lacks some. The sample yields approximately 63,000 clones, under 80% seen once. This CDR3 has 12 amino acids. The germline CDR1 and CDR2 sequences are LNHDA and SQIVND (reference sequence). Trimming pared 6 bases from V and 8 bases from J, leaving 11 bases between. The sample consisted of PBMCs, taken after anti-PD-1 treatment. The origin of this receptor is a human donor with basal cell carcinoma. The chain links TRBV19 to TRBJ2-4; D not certain. The CDR3 region has the DNA TGTGCCAGTAGCCCCGGTACAGACATTCAGTACTTC. This sequence encodes CASSPGTDIQYF. The full variable domain, completed using reference TRBV19 and TRBJ2-4, is DGGITQSPKYLFRKEGQNVTLSCEQNLNHDAMYWYRQDPGQGLRLIYYSQIVNDFQKGDIAEGYSVSREKKESFPLTVTSAQKNPTAFYLCASSPGTDIQYFGAGTRLSVL.